This T cell receptor beta chain was found in a study of early T cells in non-severe SARS-CoV-2 infection. Attachment of unique molecular identifiers to individual cDNA molecules was performed. TCRdb ran MiXCR on the 5' RACE reads and lists one entry per CDR3 protein. The sample consists of some 67,000 distinct CDR3 sequences, approximately 14% of them appearing once. The ends lost 3 bases at V and 2 bases at J; junction bases unmatched: 13. Germline values: CDR1 MDHEN, CDR2 SYDVKM. CDR3 length: 18 residues. The gene calls are TRBV28 and TRBJ2-3, with 8 bases aligning to TRBD2. The sequence was obtained from an adult who was a healthcare worker with PCR-confirmed SARS-CoV-2 infection or an uninfected control (not recorded which). The sequenced material came from whole blood. CDR3 DNA sequence: TGTGCCAGCAGTTTCCCCCAAAGCGGGGGCCGCAACACAGATACGCAGTATTTT. Its protein is CASSFPQSGGRNTDTQYF.